This is a list of T cell receptor beta chains from one sample in a study of blood T cell repertoires in COVID-19. The table came from immunoSEQ multiplex PCR; TCRdb's copy has only in-frame clones and leaves some out. The table has fewer than 250,000 clones, 83% seen once; the top ten hold around 2.3%. The sequencing input was peripheral blood. These TCRs come from a woman in her thirties or forties with active or convalescent COVID-19. The CDR3 runs from the conserved cysteine through the conserved F or W. A D gene is named only where the DNA matches it firmly. Clone size is given for some rows only: seen once, a few or many times, or a class if the clone is expanded.

DNA: TGTGCCACCAGTGATTTAAGCGGGGGTCCCTCGGGGGATACGCAGTATTTT
CDR3: CATSDLSGGPSGDTQYF
size: once
V: TRBV24-1
J: TRBJ2-3
D: TRBD2

DNA: TGTGCCAGCAGTTCTATCTCCGGGGGAGAATACGAGCAGTACTTC
CDR3: CASSSISGGEYEQYF
size: NA
V: TRBV7-2
J: TRBJ2-7
D: NA

DNA: TGTGCCAGCAGCCTTCGTGGGCACAATGAGCAGTTCTTC
CDR3: CASSLRGHNEQFF
size: NA
V: TRBV3-1/TRBV3-2
J: TRBJ2-1
D: NA

DNA: TGTGCTAGTGGTTTTCGGGATACTCAGCCCCAGCATTTT
CDR3: CASGFRDTQPQHF
size: NA
V: TRBV12-5
J: TRBJ1-5
D: NA

DNA: TGTGCCACCCAATGGGGAGTATCTGGAAACACCATATATTTT
CDR3: CATQWGVSGNTIYF
size: NA
V: TRBV19
J: TRBJ1-3
D: NA

DNA: TGTGCCAGCAGCTGGGAGGGACTAGCGGGAGCCGGGGAGCTGTTTTTT
CDR3: CASSWEGLAGAGELFF
size: NA
V: TRBV5-4
J: TRBJ2-2
D: TRBD2

DNA: TGTGCCAGCAGTTCCGGGCCGTTCAGCGGGGGCGTTCGAAGGGAGACCCAGTACTTC
CDR3: CASSSGPFSGGVRRETQYF
size: NA
V: TRBV28
J: TRBJ2-5
D: TRBD2

DNA: TGTGCCACCAGTGATCCGACAGGGGCCGATGGCAATCAGCCCCAGCATTTT
CDR3: CATSDPTGADGNQPQHF
size: NA
V: TRBV24-1
J: TRBJ1-5
D: TRBD1

DNA: TGTGCCAGCAGCTCCGCGGGACAGGGGTGGACTGAAGCTTTCTTT
CDR3: CASSSAGQGWTEAFF
size: few
V: TRBV7-3
J: TRBJ1-1
D: TRBD1

DNA: TGCGCCAGCAGCCCACAGGAGTCACATGAAAAACTGTTTTTT
CDR3: CASSPQESHEKLFF
size: NA
V: TRBV4-1
J: TRBJ1-4
D: NA

DNA: TGTGCCAGCAGGCGGACAGACTTCTCTGGAAACACCATATATTTT
CDR3: CASRRTDFSGNTIYF
size: NA
V: TRBV7-9
J: TRBJ1-3
D: NA

DNA: TGTGCCAGTAGTCCGGACAGGGTCGGCTACGAGCAGTACTTC
CDR3: CASSPDRVGYEQYF
size: NA
V: TRBV19
J: TRBJ2-7
D: TRBD1

DNA: TGTGCCAGCAGCCCCCGTACAGGTCACGGAAACACCATATATTTT
CDR3: CASSPRTGHGNTIYF
size: NA
V: TRBV11-2
J: TRBJ1-3
D: NA

DNA: TGTGCCATCAGTGAGTTGGGGAGCGGGATCTCGGGGGAGCAGTACTTC
CDR3: CAISELGSGISGEQYF
size: NA
V: TRBV10-3
J: TRBJ2-7
D: TRBD2

DNA: TGTGCCAGCAGTTTCAGCGGGAGCACGATTGACGAGCAGTACTTC
CDR3: CASSFSGSTIDEQYF
size: NA
V: TRBV27
J: TRBJ2-7
D: TRBD2

DNA: TGTGCCAGCAGCAGGGTTGAAAAACTGTTTTTT
CDR3: CASSRVEKLFF
size: few
V: TRBV2
J: TRBJ1-4
D: NA

DNA: TGTGCCAGCAGCTGGGGGGGTTGGAGCGTTAAAGGCTACACCTTC
CDR3: CASSWGGWSVKGYTF
size: NA
V: TRBV5-5
J: TRBJ1-2
D: NA

DNA: TGTGCCAGCAGCTTAGCGGGGGTCTGGGAGAGTGGCTACACCTTC
CDR3: CASSLAGVWESGYTF
size: once
V: TRBV5-4
J: TRBJ1-2
D: NA

DNA: TGTGCCAGCATGCCTTCTAGCTCCTACGAGCAGTACTTC
CDR3: CASMPSSSYEQYF
size: NA
V: TRBV28
J: TRBJ2-7
D: NA

DNA: TGTGCCAGCAGTGAGGGGGACAGTTACAATCAGCCCCAGCATTTT
CDR3: CASSEGDSYNQPQHF
size: NA
V: TRBV25-1
J: TRBJ1-5
D: TRBD1

DNA: TGTGCCAGCAGCCCTCAAGGGACAGGTATGAACACTGAAGCTTTCTTT
CDR3: CASSPQGTGMNTEAFF
size: NA
V: TRBV7-9
J: TRBJ1-1
D: TRBD1

DNA: TGTGCCAGCAACCTCTCAGGGCCCAATCAGCCCCAGCATTTT
CDR3: CASNLSGPNQPQHF
size: NA
V: TRBV6-5
J: TRBJ1-5
D: NA

DNA: TGTGCCTGGGGGACATCCCCTTCTAGCACAGATACGCAGTATTTT
CDR3: CAWGTSPSSTDTQYF
size: NA
V: TRBV30
J: TRBJ2-3
D: NA

DNA: TGTGCCAGCAGTGAAGTCGAAGCGGTCGGAAACACCATATATTTT
CDR3: CASSEVEAVGNTIYF
size: NA
V: TRBV6-1
J: TRBJ1-3
D: NA

DNA: TGTGCCACCCGGAAGGGGACTAGCGGGAAAAATGAGCAGTTCTTC
CDR3: CATRKGTSGKNEQFF
size: NA
V: TRBV2
J: TRBJ2-1
D: TRBD2

DNA: TGTGCCAGCAGCCAAGGCGTGAACTCTGGAAACACCATATATTTT
CDR3: CASSQGVNSGNTIYF
size: NA
V: TRBV3-1/TRBV3-2
J: TRBJ1-3
D: NA

DNA: TGTGCCAGCAGTTCTAGCTCCCACGAGCAGTACTTC
CDR3: CASSSSSHEQYF
size: NA
V: TRBV6-2/TRBV6-3
J: TRBJ2-7
D: NA

DNA: TGTGCCAGTACTGACAGAAGGGGAGGAAGGGAAAAACTGTTTTTT
CDR3: CASTDRRGGREKLFF
size: NA
V: TRBV19
J: TRBJ1-4
D: NA

DNA: TGTGCCAGCAGCTTAGCGGGACTAGCGGGAGCACGGATTCAGTACTTC
CDR3: CASSLAGLAGARIQYF
size: NA
V: TRBV7-2
J: TRBJ2-4
D: TRBD2

DNA: TGTGCCAGCAGTTACTCCACAGGGGCCCTTGGCTACACCTTC
CDR3: CASSYSTGALGYTF
size: NA
V: TRBV6-5
J: TRBJ1-2
D: TRBD1

DNA: TGCAGCGTTCTCCCAACCGTAGCCACTGAAGCTTTCTTT
CDR3: CSVLPTVATEAFF
size: medium-sized
V: TRBV29-1
J: TRBJ1-1
D: NA

DNA: TGTGCCAGCAGTTACCCCCTAGCGGGGTTTCAAGAGACCCAGTACTTC
CDR3: CASSYPLAGFQETQYF
size: NA
V: TRBV6-5
J: TRBJ2-5
D: TRBD2

DNA: TGTGCCAGCAGCCACCCCTCCGAGGGACAAGAGACCCAGTACTTC
CDR3: CASSHPSEGQETQYF
size: NA
V: TRBV13
J: TRBJ2-5
D: NA

DNA: TGTGCCAGCAGCTTGGGACAGTCGAACACTGAAGCTTTCTTT
CDR3: CASSLGQSNTEAFF
size: NA
V: TRBV5-4
J: TRBJ1-1
D: NA

DNA: TGTGCCTGGAATCCCCGGGGAAACACTGAAGCTTTCTTT
CDR3: CAWNPRGNTEAFF
size: NA
V: TRBV30
J: TRBJ1-1
D: NA

DNA: TGTGCCAGCGCTGCCCTAGCGGACCCCTACAATGAGCAGTTCTTC
CDR3: CASAALADPYNEQFF
size: NA
V: TRBV3-1/TRBV3-2
J: TRBJ2-1
D: TRBD2

DNA: TGTGCCAGCAGCTTCGGGACAAAATCCTACGAGCAGTACTTC
CDR3: CASSFGTKSYEQYF
size: NA
V: TRBV11-2
J: TRBJ2-7
D: NA

DNA: TGTGCCAGCAGCCGGGGGAGGGGGAGGGCCGGGGAGCTGTTTTTT
CDR3: CASSRGRGRAGELFF
size: NA
V: TRBV7-8
J: TRBJ2-2
D: NA

DNA: TGTGCCAGCAGCCTTAGACAGACTAACTATGGCTACACCTTC
CDR3: CASSLRQTNYGYTF
size: NA
V: TRBV11-3
J: TRBJ1-2
D: NA

DNA: TGTGCCAGCAGCTTGGTGGACAGGGGCGCTGGGGCCAACGTCCTGACTTTC
CDR3: CASSLVDRGAGANVLTF
size: NA
V: TRBV5-6
J: TRBJ2-6
D: TRBD1

DNA: TGTGCCAGCAGCGCTCGTCTGACGGAGAATGAGCAGTTCTTC
CDR3: CASSARLTENEQFF
size: NA
V: TRBV7-9
J: TRBJ2-1
D: NA

DNA: TGTGCCAGCAGCCCCTCCTTCGGGACAGGGGGTCAGCCCCAGCATTTT
CDR3: CASSPSFGTGGQPQHF
size: NA
V: TRBV6-2/TRBV6-3
J: TRBJ1-5
D: TRBD1

DNA: TGTGCCAGCAGTACCGGACAGGGCCGCGAGCAGTACTTC
CDR3: CASSTGQGREQYF
size: NA
V: TRBV6-5
J: TRBJ2-7
D: TRBD1

DNA: TGTGCCAGCAGTGATCGGGAGACCCAGTACTTC
CDR3: CASSDRETQYF
size: many
V: TRBV2
J: TRBJ2-5
D: NA

DNA: TGCGCCAGCAGCCCAGGACAGGGGGCCTTCGGGGAGCTGTTTTTT
CDR3: CASSPGQGAFGELFF
size: NA
V: TRBV5-1
J: TRBJ2-2
D: TRBD1

DNA: TGTGCCAGCAGCGTATGGGACTCCCAAACAGATACGCAGTATTTT
CDR3: CASSVWDSQTDTQYF
size: once
V: TRBV9
J: TRBJ2-3
D: NA

DNA: TGTGCCAGCTCCCGGACAGGCGACACCTACGAGCAGTACTTC
CDR3: CASSRTGDTYEQYF
size: once
V: TRBV28
J: TRBJ2-7
D: TRBD1

DNA: TGTGCCAGCAGTTTGCGGGAAGACGCAACTAATGAAAAACTGTTTTTT
CDR3: CASSLREDATNEKLFF
size: NA
V: TRBV28
J: TRBJ1-4
D: NA

DNA: TGCGCCAGCAGCTTGGGGCCTCTCAATGGCTACACCTTC
CDR3: CASSLGPLNGYTF
size: few
V: TRBV5-1
J: TRBJ1-2
D: NA

DNA: TGTGCCAGCAGCGGGAGCTCCTACAATGAGCAGTTCTTC
CDR3: CASSGSSYNEQFF
size: NA
V: TRBV2
J: TRBJ2-1
D: NA

DNA: TGTGCCAGCAGCTTCGGGACAGGGGAAACGGGGCAGTACTTC
CDR3: CASSFGTGETGQYF
size: NA
V: TRBV5-5
J: TRBJ2-7
D: TRBD1

DNA: TGTGCCAGCAGCCAACCTACCGGGACTAGCGATTACGAGCAGTACTTC
CDR3: CASSQPTGTSDYEQYF
size: NA
V: TRBV4-2
J: TRBJ2-7
D: TRBD2

DNA: TGTGCCTGGAGTCGAGGGAACGAGCAGTACTTC
CDR3: CAWSRGNEQYF
size: once
V: TRBV30
J: TRBJ2-7
D: NA

DNA: TGTGCCAGCACACTCGGGATGAACACTGAAGCTTTCTTT
CDR3: CASTLGMNTEAFF
size: NA
V: TRBV12-3/TRBV12-4
J: TRBJ1-1
D: NA

DNA: TGTGCCAGCACCCGGGACAGTCAAATATGGGATACGCAGTATTTT
CDR3: CASTRDSQIWDTQYF
size: NA
V: TRBV2
J: TRBJ2-3
D: TRBD1

DNA: TGTGCCAGCTCACCACCGAGATCGGCAGATACGCAGTATTTT
CDR3: CASSPPRSADTQYF
size: NA
V: TRBV18
J: TRBJ2-3
D: NA

DNA: TGTGCCAGCAGGGAGGGGGCCTCCTATAATTCACCCCTCCACTTT
CDR3: CASREGASYNSPLHF
size: NA
V: TRBV27
J: TRBJ1-6
D: TRBD1

DNA: TGTGCCAGCAGCCGCAAGGGGGCCTATGGCTACACCTTC
CDR3: CASSRKGAYGYTF
size: NA
V: TRBV3-1/TRBV3-2
J: TRBJ1-2
D: TRBD1

DNA: TGTGCCAGCGCAACTAGCGGGAGTTCAAATACGCAGTATTTT
CDR3: CASATSGSSNTQYF
size: NA
V: TRBV7-9
J: TRBJ2-3
D: TRBD2

DNA: TGTGCCAGCAGCCTGACTAGCGGTGAAACCTACGAGCAGTACTTC
CDR3: CASSLTSGETYEQYF
size: NA
V: TRBV3-1/TRBV3-2
J: TRBJ2-7
D: TRBD2